This T cell receptor beta chain was identified during a study of T-cell reconstitution after alpha-beta-depleted transplantation in children (dated by TCRdb to about 2016). Turning to the overall study: T-cell immune reconstitution after TCRalphabeta/CD19-depleted allogeneic hematopoietic cell transplantation in children was quantitatively tracked in the study by means of TCR repertoire profiling.

The CDR3 runs 15 amino acids, cysteine and phenylalanine included. Only the CDR3 DNA is retained, 45 bases long and in frame from the first base. As encoded in the germline V gene, CDR1 is SGHRS while CDR2 is YFSETQ. Relative to germline, V is missing 4 bases and J is missing 8 bases, with 11 bases of the junction outside any gene match. Library prep was done by PCR. Sequencer: Illumina HiSeq 2500. To normalize quantification of the TCRbeta repertoire, the TCR libraries were built with molecular barcoding that relied on unique molecular identifiers. TCRdb reanalyzed the raw reads on its own, using fastp at Q25 for trimming and MiXCR for clone calling, and kept in-frame beta chains. Rows matching on CDR3 protein sequence are summarized as one entry with the most common DNA and genes. A total of about 610,000 distinct CDR3 sequences appear in this sample, more than 9% of them only once. Roughly 4% of the sample lies in the top ten.

On this clonotype itself: The target of this receptor is not known. No qualities accompany the bases; no much larger clone lies one base away.

This chain joins TRBV5-1 to TRBJ1-4; the central 7 bases match TRBD1. The clonotype was recovered from a human donor who donated a stem cell graft to a child with acute myeloid leukemia. The sequencing used PBMCs from the stem cell graft donor, collected from the stem cell graft. The CDR3 is CASSEMTGNHEKLFF. The sequence in DNA is TGCGCCAGCAGCGAAATGACAGGGAACCACGAAAAACTGTTTTTT.